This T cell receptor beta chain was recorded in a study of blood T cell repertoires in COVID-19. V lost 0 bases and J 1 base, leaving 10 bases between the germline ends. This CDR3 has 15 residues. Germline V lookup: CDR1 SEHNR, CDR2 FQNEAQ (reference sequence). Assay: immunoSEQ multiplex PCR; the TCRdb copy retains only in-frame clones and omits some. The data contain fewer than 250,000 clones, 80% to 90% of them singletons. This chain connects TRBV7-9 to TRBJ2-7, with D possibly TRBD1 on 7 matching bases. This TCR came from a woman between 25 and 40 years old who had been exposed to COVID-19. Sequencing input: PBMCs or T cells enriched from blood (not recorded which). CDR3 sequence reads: CASSLAAGGSYEQYF. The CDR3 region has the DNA TGTGCCAGCAGCTTAGCGGCAGGGGGGTCCTACGAGCAGTACTTC. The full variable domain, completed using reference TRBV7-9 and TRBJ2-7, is DTGVSQNPRHKITKRGQNVTFRCDPISEHNRLYWYRQTLGQGPEFLTYFQNEAQLEKSRLLSDRFSAERPKGSFSTLEIQRTEQGDSAMYLCASSLAAGGSYEQYFGPGTRLTVT.